This entry concerns a single TCR beta chain. Its antigen is as yet unknown. V was clipped by 5 bases and J by 2 bases, with 6 bases between them. The length of the CDR3 is 12 residues. Looked up from germline, CDR1 is SEHNR and CDR2 is FQNEAQ (reference sequence). This entry belongs to a study of cytomegalovirus exposure and HLA in healthy donors. In the study overall: A preliminary data release comprised 80 million or so unique TCRs obtained from HLA-typed donors. Study findings and constraints: Association with HLA alleles at 0.05 false discovery rate was found for 16,951 TCR beta sequences in a later analysis. Sequencing depth across donors, presence/absence analyses assumed, was roughly uniform.

60 Vbeta and 13 Jbeta primers were used in PCR. Measured with immunoSEQ multiplex PCR; TCRdb has only the in-frame clones, and not every one. The sample yields around 150,000 clones, 79% seen once. This rearrangement joins TRBV7-9 to TRBJ1-2, with D unclear. Material for sequencing was PBMCs. The TCR comes from a human donor in good health. The CDR3 bases are TGTGCCAGCAGCCCGGGAAACTATGGCTACACCTTC. It is translated as CASSPGNYGYTF.